This TCR beta chain emerged from a study of STAT3 mutations in large granular lymphocyte leukemia. With regard to this clone: What it recognizes is unknown.

From germline, CDR1 is MNHEY and CDR2 SVGAGI. V was pared by 2 bases and J by 4 bases, with 11 bases between. CDR3 length: 15 amino acids. Study-level results: Every T-LGLL patient had at least one immunodominant TCRbeta clonotype.

Sequenced by immunoSEQ multiplex PCR; TCRdb stores in-frame clones only, minus some. The repertoire holds some 37,000 clones, with approximately 90% as singletons. The chain links TRBV6-5 to TRBJ1-4; D might be TRBD1 (5 bases). The clonotype comes from a human donor with T large granular lymphocyte leukemia. Some clones in this sample may be carry-over from other donors' samples. Sequenced sample: PBMCs. The CDR3: CASSYTAGVNEKLFF. The DNA for the CDR3 is TGTGCCAGCAGTTACACGGCGGGGGTTAATGAAAAACTGTTTTTT.